This is a list of T cell receptor beta chains from one sample in a study of cytomegalovirus exposure and HLA in healthy donors. The repertoire was sequenced with immunoSEQ multiplex PCR; TCRdb's copy has only in-frame clones and lacks some. The sample has about 160,000 clones; about 85% are singletons. Sequencing was done on a sample of PBMCs. These receptors were obtained from a male donor in good health and CMV-seropositive. Both conserved end residues are part of each CDR3. A D gene is named only where the DNA matches it firmly. Size values are once, few and many counts, or a class for expanded clones, and some rows have none.

j_call	v_call	d_call	clone_size	cdr3_aa	cdr3_nt
TRBJ1-1	TRBV6-5	.	.	CASRDWNTEAFF	TGTGCCAGCCGGGACTGGAACACTGAAGCTTTCTTT
TRBJ1-2	TRBV1	.	once	CTSIREGPYGYTF	TGCACCAGCATCCGGGAGGGGCCCTATGGCTACACCTTC
TRBJ2-2	TRBV6-5	TRBD1	.	CASSVTGAAGELFF	TGTGCCAGCAGTGTTACAGGGGCCGCCGGGGAGCTGTTTTTT
TRBJ1-2	TRBV20-1	.	.	CSARQYGYTF	TGCAGTGCTAGGCAGTATGGCTACACCTTC
TRBJ2-1	TRBV29-1	TRBD2	.	CSVKLAISYNEQFF	TGCAGCGTCAAACTAGCGATCTCCTACAATGAGCAGTTCTTC
TRBJ2-1	TRBV12-5	.	.	CASGFNAPDYNEQFF	TGTGCTAGTGGTTTCAACGCTCCAGACTACAATGAGCAGTTCTTC
TRBJ2-2	TRBV11-1	TRBD2	.	CASSSGTTVKTGELFF	TGTGCCAGCAGCTCCGGGACTACGGTAAAGACCGGGGAGCTGTTTTTT
TRBJ2-5	TRBV4-1	TRBD1	.	CASSKGTVQETQYF	TGCGCCAGCAGCAAAGGGACAGTACAAGAGACCCAGTACTTC
TRBJ1-5	TRBV5-5	TRBD1	.	CASSFQEGAQPQHF	TGTGCCAGCAGCTTTCAGGAGGGGGCGCAGCCCCAGCATTTT
TRBJ2-3	TRBV14	TRBD2	.	CASSQDPAGRVADTQYF	TGTGCCAGCAGCCAAGACCCAGCGGGGAGGGTAGCAGATACGCAGTATTTT
TRBJ2-3	TRBV30	.	.	CAWSVLSGTGTDTQYF	TGTGCCTGGAGTGTACTAAGCGGCACGGGGACAGATACGCAGTATTTT
TRBJ2-1	TRBV11-2	TRBD1	.	CASRSTGTGEHNEQFF	TGTGCCAGCAGATCAACCGGGACAGGGGAACACAATGAGCAGTTCTTC
TRBJ2-2	TRBV10-3	TRBD1	.	CAISGAGTGRWAGELFF	TGTGCCATCAGTGGCGCCGGGACAGGGAGATGGGCCGGGGAGCTGTTTTTT
TRBJ2-3	TRBV4-2	.	.	CASSQKIWPEGFSTDTQYF	TGTGCCAGCAGCCAAAAGATTTGGCCCGAGGGTTTTAGCACAGATACGCAGTATTTT
TRBJ1-1	TRBV5-1	.	.	CASSHRQDQGTEAFF	TGCGCCAGCAGCCACAGACAGGACCAGGGGACTGAAGCTTTCTTT
TRBJ1-2	TRBV4-2	.	.	CASSRETGDNYGYTF	TGTGCCAGCAGCCGAGAGACAGGCGATAACTATGGCTACACCTTC
TRBJ1-1	TRBV28	.	.	CASSFREAMNTEAFF	TGTGCCAGCAGTTTCCGCGAAGCGATGAACACTGAAGCTTTCTTT
TRBJ1-1	TRBV7-2	TRBD1	.	CASSFTTGRMTEAFF	TGTGCCAGCAGCTTCACGACAGGGAGGATGACTGAAGCTTTCTTT
TRBJ1-2	TRBV19	TRBD1	.	CASSIQETWGQVVIYPRGYTF	TGTGCCAGTAGTATCCAGGAAACGTGGGGACAGGTGGTAATATACCCGCGTGGCTACACCTTC
TRBJ2-1	TRBV5-1	TRBD1	.	CASSMGQGIYNEQFF	TGCGCCAGCAGCATGGGACAGGGAATCTACAATGAGCAGTTCTTC
TRBJ2-7	TRBV7-2	TRBD2	.	CASSLLAGGTFGSYEQYF	TGTGCCAGCAGCTTACTAGCGGGAGGGACTTTCGGCTCCTACGAGCAGTACTTC
TRBJ1-1	TRBV19	.	.	CASSIVGASNTEAFF	TGTGCCAGTAGTATAGTCGGAGCTTCGAACACTGAAGCTTTCTTT
TRBJ2-7	TRBV5-1	.	.	CASSLSEGIEQYF	TGCGCCAGCAGCTTGTCAGAGGGCATCGAGCAGTACTTC
TRBJ2-3	TRBV7-9	TRBD2	.	CASSQAGELDTQYF	TGTGCCAGCAGTCAAGCGGGAGAACTGGATACGCAGTATTTT
TRBJ2-5	TRBV11-2	.	.	CASSLSSAGETQYF	TGTGCCAGCAGCTTATCCTCGGCGGGAGAGACCCAGTACTTC
TRBJ2-1	TRBV9	.	.	CASSVDPGSIDEQFF	TGTGCCAGCAGCGTAGATCCGGGATCGATCGATGAGCAGTTCTTC
TRBJ2-2	TRBV7-9	.	few	CASSSRDILQGGELFF	TGTGCCAGCAGCTCAAGGGACATTCTCCAAGGCGGGGAGCTGTTTTTT
TRBJ1-5	TRBV7-9	.	.	CASSLGGLRQPQHF	TGTGCCAGCAGCTTAGGAGGGCTGAGGCAGCCCCAGCATTTT
TRBJ1-1	TRBV7-3	TRBD1	.	CASSLRGTGSVTTEAFF	TGTGCCAGCAGCTTAAGAGGGACAGGGAGTGTTACCACTGAAGCTTTCTTT
TRBJ2-7	TRBV28	.	.	CASTPGVAYEQYF	TGTGCCAGCACCCCGGGGGTGGCCTACGAGCAGTACTTC